This is a list of T cell receptor beta chains from one sample in a study of PD-1 blockade in classical Hodgkin lymphoma. Assay: immunoSEQ multiplex PCR; the TCRdb copy retains only in-frame clones and omits some. The sample contains approximately 11,000 clones, more than 70% of which appear only once. The sample was CD8+ T cells from blood, taken at baseline. The receptors stem from a human donor with classical Hodgkin lymphoma. Each CDR3 is given with its conserved first and last residue. A D gene is named only where the DNA matches it firmly.

V: TRBV13; length: 12; J: TRBJ2-7; D: -; CDR3: CASSSGVREQYF; DNA: TGTGCCAGCAGCTCCGGCGTTCGGGAGCAGTACTTC
V: TRBV25-1; length: 12; J: TRBJ1-6; D: -; CDR3: CASSAGDSPLHF; DNA: TGTGCCAGCAGTGCGGGGGATTCACCCCTCCACTTT
V: TRBV12-2; length: 19; J: TRBJ2-7; D: -; CDR3: CASRLEGPFHSGRWYEQYF; DNA: TGTGCAAGTCGCTTAGAGGGCCCTTTTCATAGCGGGAGATGGTACGAGCAGTACTTC
V: TRBV25-1; length: 16; J: TRBJ1-2; D: -; CDR3: CASSDAPGLDRYGYTF; DNA: TGTGCCAGCAGTGATGCCCCGGGGCTCGACCGCTATGGCTACACCTTC
V: TRBV19; length: 14; J: TRBJ2-1; D: TRBD2; CDR3: CASSLSGSYNEQFF; DNA: TGTGCCAGTAGTCTGAGCGGGAGCTACAATGAGCAGTTCTTC
V: TRBV19; length: 14; J: TRBJ2-3; D: -; CDR3: CASSILGGGDTQYF; DNA: TGTGCCAGTAGTATCCTTGGGGGGGGCGATACGCAGTATTTT
V: TRBV7-9; length: 16; J: TRBJ2-3; D: TRBD2; CDR3: CASSFFASGATDTQYF; DNA: TGTGCCAGCAGCTTTTTCGCTAGCGGGGCCACAGATACGCAGTATTTT
V: TRBV11-2; length: 17; J: TRBJ2-7; D: -; CDR3: CASSYPGRLALSYEQYF; DNA: TGTGCCAGCAGCTATCCCGGGCGTCTAGCGCTCTCCTACGAGCAGTACTTC
V: TRBV30; length: 15; J: TRBJ2-3; D: TRBD1; CDR3: CAWSWTGGGTDTQYF; DNA: TGTGCCTGGAGCTGGACAGGGGGTGGCACAGATACGCAGTATTTT
V: TRBV6-5; length: 13; J: TRBJ2-1; D: -; CDR3: CASSYGAYNEQFF; DNA: TGTGCCAGCAGTTACGGGGCATACAATGAGCAGTTCTTC
V: TRBV28; length: 13; J: TRBJ2-7; D: TRBD2; CDR3: CASSPTSGYEQYF; DNA: TGTGCCAGCAGCCCGACTAGCGGCTACGAGCAGTACTTC
V: TRBV6-9; length: 15; J: TRBJ2-7; D: -; CDR3: CASSYSVGFRNEQYF; DNA: TGTGCCAGCAGTTACTCGGTAGGGTTCCGCAACGAGCAGTACTTC
V: TRBV7-9; length: 14; J: TRBJ1-4; D: -; CDR3: CASSSEQGFEKLFF; DNA: TGTGCCAGCAGCTCGGAACAGGGTTTTGAAAAACTGTTTTTT
V: TRBV7-6; length: 19; J: TRBJ2-3; D: -; CDR3: CASSRSTGASATSTDTQYF; DNA: TGTGCCAGCAGCCGCTCTACGGGCGCATCGGCAACTAGCACAGATACGCAGTATTTT
V: TRBV7-9; length: 14; J: TRBJ2-7; D: -; CDR3: CASSLKMGPYEQYF; DNA: TGTGCCAGCAGCTTAAAGATGGGCCCCTACGAGCAGTACTTC
V: TRBV28; length: 14; J: TRBJ1-2; D: -; CDR3: CASSPLSDNYGYTF; DNA: TGTGCCAGCAGCCCCCTATCGGACAACTATGGCTACACCTTC
V: TRBV5-6; length: 12; J: TRBJ1-1; D: -; CDR3: CASSLGGNEAFF; DNA: TGTGCCAGCAGCTTGGGTGGGAATGAAGCTTTCTTT
V: TRBV6-1; length: 15; J: TRBJ2-5; D: TRBD2; CDR3: CASTRLAGGAETQYF; DNA: TGTGCCAGCACCAGACTAGCGGGAGGCGCTGAGACCCAGTACTTC
V: TRBV19; length: 15; J: TRBJ2-3; D: -; CDR3: CASSIRASSTDTQYF; DNA: TGTGCCAGTAGTATACGGGCGTCTAGCACAGATACGCAGTATTTT
V: TRBV2; length: 12; J: TRBJ2-7; D: TRBD2; CDR3: CASRRTSYEQYF; DNA: TGTGCCAGCAGGAGGACTAGCTACGAGCAGTACTTC
V: TRBV6-1; length: 16; J: TRBJ2-1; D: TRBD2; CDR3: CAISDLLAGEGGEQFF; DNA: TGTGCCATCAGTGATTTACTAGCGGGAGAGGGAGGGGAGCAGTTCTTC
V: TRBV11-2; length: 14; J: TRBJ2-7; D: -; CDR3: CASSFGGTPYEQYF; DNA: TGTGCCAGCAGCTTTGGCGGGACTCCCTACGAGCAGTACTTC
V: TRBV5-6; length: 16; J: TRBJ1-3; D: -; CDR3: CASSLDPGSGGNTIYF; DNA: TGTGCCAGCAGCTTGGACCCAGGGTCCGGGGGAAACACCATATATTTT
V: TRBV27; length: 16; J: TRBJ1-1; D: -; CDR3: CASSLIPSGVNTEAFF; DNA: TGTGCCAGCAGTCTAATCCCCTCCGGGGTGAACACTGAAGCTTTCTTT